This T cell receptor (beta chain) was profiled in a study of CD8 T cells in ankylosing spondylitis. Regarding the study as a whole: Typical of ankylosing spondylitis blood, it appeared, was a TCR beta motif of several highly homologous variants.

One entry per CDR3 protein results from TCRdb running MiXCR on the 5' RACE reads. Of about 500,000 distinct CDR3 sequences listed, about 5.7% were seen once; the top ten hold under 4.5%. This clonotype was detected many times. Its target is unknown. The CDR3 contains 15 residues. Germline V gives CDR1 SGHTA, CDR2 FQGNSA. The V and J ends lost 1 base and 6 bases respectively, with 13 bases between them. The V call is TRBV7-2, the J call TRBJ1-5, with D perhaps matching TRBD1 (6 bases). This sequence was found in a male donor with ankylosing spondylitis. The sequenced sample was blood, either unsorted or a sorted T cell fraction (not recorded which). The CDR3 coding sequence is TGTGCCAGCAGCTTAGGTGGACAGACGGGTCAGCCCCAGCATTTT. Translated: CASSLGGQTGQPQHF. Full variable domain (missing parts from reference TRBV7-2 and TRBJ1-5): GAGVSQSPSNKVTEKGKDVELRCDPISGHTALYWYRQSLGQGLEFLIYFQGNSAPDKSGLPSDRFSAERTGGSVSTLTIQRTQQEDSAVYLCASSLGGQTGQPQHFGDGTRLSIL.